This is a list of T cell receptor beta chains from one sample in a study of blood T cell repertoires in COVID-19. The repertoire was sequenced with immunoSEQ multiplex PCR; TCRdb's copy has only in-frame clones and lacks some. This sample has more than 45,000 clones; about 87% occur once, and the top ten carry 6% to 8%. Sequenced material: peripheral blood. The source is a human donor with active COVID-19. The donor label of this sample is uncertain. Each CDR3 is given without its conserved first and last residue. Each record gives: clone size, D gene, V gene, J gene, CDR3 protein. A D gene is named only where the DNA matches it firmly. The listing skips clone size in some rows; elsewhere it reads once, few, many or a size class.

>-|-|TRBV5-6|TRBJ1-1
ASSLVTGWATEAF
>-|-|TRBV5-1|TRBJ1-4
ASRPGASEGQLF
>-|TRBD2|TRBV6-6|TRBJ2-1
ASRGTSRINEQF
>-|TRBD1|TRBV4-2|TRBJ2-7
ASSQRDRGNYEQY
>-|-|TRBV9|TRBJ2-3
ASSVGRITDTQY
>-|TRBD2|TRBV5-1|TRBJ2-3
ASNTGGPADTQY
>-|-|TRBV7-2|TRBJ1-1
ASSLAGSPPEAF
>-|TRBD1|TRBV7-8|TRBJ1-1
ASSGQRGLGTEAF
>once|-|TRBV9|TRBJ2-1
ASSPSTSRGRFSYNEQF
>few|TRBD2|TRBV13|TRBJ2-7
ASSRGGPYEQY
>-|-|TRBV21-1|TRBJ1-5
ASWYSSSNQPQH
>-|TRBD1|TRBV19|TRBJ1-1
ASSIDDRGTGNTEAF
>-|-|TRBV5-1|TRBJ2-5
ASSLQGSQETQY
>-|-|TRBV20-1|TRBJ2-3
SASYSGARSTDTQY
>-|-|TRBV12-3/TRBV12-4|TRBJ2-5
ASSLGGGETQY
>once|TRBD2|TRBV5-1|TRBJ2-2
ASSGQQGLADLTGELF
>-|-|TRBV7-9|TRBJ2-7
ASSSLVSVVGY
>-|-|TRBV30|TRBJ1-6
AWKFSSYNSPLH
>-|-|TRBV9|TRBJ2-5
ASSVAGEVETQY
>-|-|TRBV7-6|TRBJ2-5
ASSPGDSRWQETQY
>-|-|TRBV25-1|TRBJ1-2
ASSQRVEGYT
>-|TRBD2|TRBV3-1/TRBV3-2|TRBJ2-7
ASSQDLAASYEQY
>-|-|TRBV3-1/TRBV3-2|TRBJ2-1
ASSLTSGFGNEQF
>-|-|TRBV12-3/TRBV12-4|TRBJ2-7
ASSFSRADEQY
>once|-|TRBV7-6|TRBJ1-1
ASSRGAGGREAAEAF
>-|-|TRBV15|TRBJ2-3
ATSRGSTRSTDTQY
>-|-|TRBV7-9|TRBJ2-1
ASRRGQTSDEQF
>-|-|TRBV12-2|TRBJ2-1
ASRSARGGGLSYNEQF
>-|TRBD2|TRBV7-2|TRBJ2-7
ASSSYASGTYEQY
>-|TRBD1|TRBV28|TRBJ2-7
ASSSQGVPYEQY
>-|TRBD2|TRBV29-1|TRBJ2-1
SDRSSGTYNEQF
>few|TRBD1|TRBV5-1|TRBJ1-5
ASSLETGGNQPQH
>-|-|TRBV18|TRBJ1-1
ASSLLGNTEAF
>-|TRBD2|TRBV5-1|TRBJ2-1
ASSSSGGAYEQF
>-|-|TRBV27|TRBJ2-3
ASTRVLPGRGTDTQY
>few|TRBD2|TRBV12-5|TRBJ2-7
ASGPTSGVGLSYEQY
>-|-|TRBV18|TRBJ2-3
ASSLGGPDTQY
>-|-|TRBV4-1|TRBJ2-5
ASSQEGRRETQY
>-|TRBD2|TRBV28|TRBJ2-2
ASSLELAGVWTGELF
>-|TRBD1|TRBV30|TRBJ1-4
AWSGGTGVNEKLF